This T cell receptor beta chain was profiled in a study of blood T cell repertoires in COVID-19. Per the original data handling: Amplification with reference gene primers provided the estimates of nucleated cell counts. The protocol was immunoSEQ multiplex PCR, while the TCRdb copy is restricted to in-frame clones and leaves out a portion. V and J calls and clone size follow that table, whereas D and trimming were derived from the DNA. Among 85,000 to 120,000 clones listed, roughly 80% were seen once. Germline values: CDR1 SGDLS, CDR2 YYNGEE. The CDR3 is 15 residues long. Trimming shortened V by 0 bases and J by 7 bases, and 11 bases separated the two germline ends.

The source of this sequence is a human donor in a cohort sampled during active COVID-19. The chain uses TRBV9 and TRBJ1-6; weak D call: TRBD1 (6 bases). The sequenced material came from peripheral blood. In DNA, the CDR3 is TGTGCCAGCAGCGTAGAGGTGACAGGCAATTCACCCCTCCACTTT. Encoded protein: CASSVEVTGNSPLHF.